This T cell receptor (beta chain) was found in a study of OX40 agonist ivuxolimab in advanced cancers. Study as a whole: Clinicians treated patients with ivuxolimab, an agonistic anti-OX40 (CD134) antibody. Study-wide points: Partial responders at 0.1-3.0 mg/kg showed near-lowest clonal expansion.

Profiled with immunoSEQ multiplex PCR; TCRdb holds only in-frame clones, not every one. The table has under 200,000 clones, approximately 94% seen once. Regarding this clone: Its antigen is as yet unknown.

This CDR3 spans 15 amino acids. CDR1 SGHRS and CDR2 YFSETQ come from the germline V gene. Trimming removed 3 bases from V and 3 bases from J; junction bases left unmatched: 4. The V and J genes are TRBV5-1 and TRBJ2-1; TRBD1 matches 9 bases. The input for sequencing was CD4+ or CD8+ T cells sorted from blood, taken in a trial of the OX40 agonist ivuxolimab. The receptor's source is an adult with an advanced solid tumor such as melanoma, head and neck, liver or kidney cancer. The DNA for the CDR3 is TGCGCCAGCAGCTACAGGGGGCCCGACTACAATGAGCAGTTCTTC. Translating it yields CASSYRGPDYNEQFF.